This TCR beta chain is drawn from a study of blood T cell repertoires in COVID-19. Study context: Specimens from acute and convalescent COVID-19 originated in the United States, Italy and Spain. PBMCs, B-cell-depleted T cells, or T cells were the source of the cDNA or gDNA that made up the material.

In the authors' methods: Scientists estimated how many nucleated cells there were by amplifying reference gene primers. Using immunoSEQ multiplex PCR, the repertoire was profiled, and TCRdb retains in-frame clones only, with some absent. Clonal size and the V and J genes are those of that table, whereas D and trimming came from the DNA. The sample yields over 200,000 clones, 88% seen once. This TCR came from a human donor in a cohort sampled during active COVID-19. The sequenced sample consisted of peripheral blood.

The CDR3 coding sequence is TGTGCCAGCAGCCCTACACTAGCGGGAGGCCGTGGCGAGCAGTACTTC. Its protein is CASSPTLAGGRGEQYF. The rearrangement uses TRBV7-3 and TRBJ2-7; 12 nucleotides align to TRBD2. The CDR3 consists of 16 residues. V was pared by 5 bases and J by 6 bases, with 11 bases of the junction left unmatched. Germline V gives CDR1 SGHTA, CDR2 FQGTGA.